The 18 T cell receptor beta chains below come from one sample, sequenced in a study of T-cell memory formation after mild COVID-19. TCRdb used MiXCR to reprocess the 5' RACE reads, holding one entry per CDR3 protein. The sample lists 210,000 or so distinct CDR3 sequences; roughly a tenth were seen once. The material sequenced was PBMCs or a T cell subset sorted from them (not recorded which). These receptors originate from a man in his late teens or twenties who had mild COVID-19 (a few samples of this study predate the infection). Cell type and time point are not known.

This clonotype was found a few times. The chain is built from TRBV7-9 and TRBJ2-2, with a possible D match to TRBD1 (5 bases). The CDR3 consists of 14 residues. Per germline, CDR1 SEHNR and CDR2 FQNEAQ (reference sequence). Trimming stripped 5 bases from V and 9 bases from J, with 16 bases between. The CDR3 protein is CASSLDSSRRELFF. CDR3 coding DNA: TGTGCCAGCAGCCTCGACAGCTCTAGACGGGAGCTGTTTTTT.

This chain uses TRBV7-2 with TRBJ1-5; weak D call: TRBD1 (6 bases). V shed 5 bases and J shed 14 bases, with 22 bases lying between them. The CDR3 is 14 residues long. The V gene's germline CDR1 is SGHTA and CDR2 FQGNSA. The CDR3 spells CASSGLQGNHPKHF. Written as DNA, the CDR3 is TGTGCCAGCAGCGGATTACAGGGCAATCACCCCAAGCATTTT.

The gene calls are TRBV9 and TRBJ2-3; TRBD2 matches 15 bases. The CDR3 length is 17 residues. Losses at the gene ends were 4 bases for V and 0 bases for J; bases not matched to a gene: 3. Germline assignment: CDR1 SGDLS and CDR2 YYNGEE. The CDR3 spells CASSWTSGGVSTDTQYF. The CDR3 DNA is TGTGCCAGCAGCTGGACTAGCGGGGGGGTTAGCACAGATACGCAGTATTTT.

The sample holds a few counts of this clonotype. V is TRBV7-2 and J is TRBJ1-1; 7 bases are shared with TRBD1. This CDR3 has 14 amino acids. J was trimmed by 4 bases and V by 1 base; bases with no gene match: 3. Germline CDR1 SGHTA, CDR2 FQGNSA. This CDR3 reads CASSLETGTTEAFF. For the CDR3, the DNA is TGTGCCAGCAGCTTAGAGACAGGGACCACTGAAGCTTTCTTT.

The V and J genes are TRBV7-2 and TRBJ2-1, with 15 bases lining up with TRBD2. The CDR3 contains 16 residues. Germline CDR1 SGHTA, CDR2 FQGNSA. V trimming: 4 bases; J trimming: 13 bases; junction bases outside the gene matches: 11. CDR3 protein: CASSSIPGLAGGNQFF. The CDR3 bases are TGTGCCAGCAGCTCAATCCCGGGACTAGCGGGGGGCAATCAGTTCTTC.

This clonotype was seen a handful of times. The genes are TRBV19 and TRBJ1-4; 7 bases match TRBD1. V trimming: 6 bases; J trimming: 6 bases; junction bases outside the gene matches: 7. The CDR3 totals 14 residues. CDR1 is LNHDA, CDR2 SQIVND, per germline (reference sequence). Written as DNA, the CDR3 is TGTGCCAGTAGCCCCCGGGACAGCTATGAAAAACTGTTTTTT. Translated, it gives CASSPRDSYEKLFF.

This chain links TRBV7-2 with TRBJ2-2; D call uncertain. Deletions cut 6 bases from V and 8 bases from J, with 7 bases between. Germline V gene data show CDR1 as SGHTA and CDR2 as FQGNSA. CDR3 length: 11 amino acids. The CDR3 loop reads CASRSAGELFF. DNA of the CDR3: TGTGCCAGCAGATCAGCGGGGGAGCTGTTTTTT.

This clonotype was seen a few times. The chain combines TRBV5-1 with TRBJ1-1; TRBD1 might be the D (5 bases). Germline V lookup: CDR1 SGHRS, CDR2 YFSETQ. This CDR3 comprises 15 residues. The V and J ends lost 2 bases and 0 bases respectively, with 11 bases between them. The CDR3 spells CASSLPGAMNTEAFF. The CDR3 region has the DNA TGCGCCAGCAGCTTACCCGGGGCCATGAACACTGAAGCTTTCTTT.

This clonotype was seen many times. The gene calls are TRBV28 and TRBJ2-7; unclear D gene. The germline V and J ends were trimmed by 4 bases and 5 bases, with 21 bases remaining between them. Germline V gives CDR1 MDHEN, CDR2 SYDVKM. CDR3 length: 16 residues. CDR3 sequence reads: CASSSFDTSHGDEQYV. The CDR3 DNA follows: TGTGCCAGCAGTTCCTTCGACACTTCACATGGGGACGAGCAGTACGTC.

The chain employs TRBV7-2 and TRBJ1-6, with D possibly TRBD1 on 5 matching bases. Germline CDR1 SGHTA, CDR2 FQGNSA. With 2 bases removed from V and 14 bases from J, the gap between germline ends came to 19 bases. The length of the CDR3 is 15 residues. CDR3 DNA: TGTGCCAGCAGCTTAACCCCCGAGGCCGGAGGGGCCCTCCACTTT. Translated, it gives CASSLTPEAGGALHF.

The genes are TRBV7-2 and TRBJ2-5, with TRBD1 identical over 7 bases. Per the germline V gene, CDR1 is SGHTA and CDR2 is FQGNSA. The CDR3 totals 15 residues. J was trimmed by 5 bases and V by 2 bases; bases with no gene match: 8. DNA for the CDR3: TGTGCCAGCAGCTTAAGGGGGCCTTCCGTTGAGACCCAGTACTTC. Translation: CASSLRGPSVETQYF.

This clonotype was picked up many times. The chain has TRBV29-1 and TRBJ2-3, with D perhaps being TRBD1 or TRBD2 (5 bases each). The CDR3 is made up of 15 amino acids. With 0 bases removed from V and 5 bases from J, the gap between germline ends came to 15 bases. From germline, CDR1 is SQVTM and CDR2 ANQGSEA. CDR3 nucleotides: TGCAGCGTTGAAGATCTCACGGGGCTAGGAGATACGCAGTATTTT. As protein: CSVEDLTGLGDTQYF.

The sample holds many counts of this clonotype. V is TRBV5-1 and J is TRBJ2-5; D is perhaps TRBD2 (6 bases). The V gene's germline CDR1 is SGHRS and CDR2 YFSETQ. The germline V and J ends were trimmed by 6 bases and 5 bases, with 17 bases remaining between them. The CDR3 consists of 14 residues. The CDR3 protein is CASTEGTSLETQYF. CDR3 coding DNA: TGCGCCAGCACGGAGGGGACCTCCCTGGAGACCCAGTACTTC.

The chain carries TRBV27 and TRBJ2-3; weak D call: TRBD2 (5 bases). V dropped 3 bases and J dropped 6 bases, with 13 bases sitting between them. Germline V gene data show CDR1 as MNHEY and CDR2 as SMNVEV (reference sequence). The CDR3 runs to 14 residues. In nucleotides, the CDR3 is TGTGCCAGCAGTTTGACTACTCCCGTGGATACGCAGTATTTT. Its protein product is CASSLTTPVDTQYF.

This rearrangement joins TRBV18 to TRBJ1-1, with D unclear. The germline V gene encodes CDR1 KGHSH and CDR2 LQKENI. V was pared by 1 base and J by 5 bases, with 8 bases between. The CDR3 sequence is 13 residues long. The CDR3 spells CASSPRAQTEAFF. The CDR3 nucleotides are TGTGCCAGCTCACCACGGGCTCAGACTGAAGCTTTCTTT.

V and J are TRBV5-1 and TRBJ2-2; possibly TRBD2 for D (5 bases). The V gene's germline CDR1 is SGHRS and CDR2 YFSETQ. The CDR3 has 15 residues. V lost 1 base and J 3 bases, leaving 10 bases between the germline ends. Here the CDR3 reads CASSLTGGYTGELFF. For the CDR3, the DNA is TGCGCCAGCAGCTTGACCGGCGGGTACACCGGGGAGCTGTTTTTT.

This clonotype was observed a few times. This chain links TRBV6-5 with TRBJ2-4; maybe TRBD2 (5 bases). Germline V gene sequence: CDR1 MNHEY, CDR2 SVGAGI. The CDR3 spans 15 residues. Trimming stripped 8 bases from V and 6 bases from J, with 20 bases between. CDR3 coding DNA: TGTGCCAGCGGCTCGCGGCCGGGATCCCCAAACATTCAGTACTTC. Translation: CASGSRPGSPNIQYF.

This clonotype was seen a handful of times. The CDR3 here is CASSLRASGSYEQYF. In DNA form, the CDR3 reads TGTGCCAGCAGCTTAAGGGCTAGCGGGTCCTACGAGCAGTACTTC. The J gene is TRBJ2-7, the V gene TRBV7-2, with TRBD2 identical over 8 bases. The length of the CDR3 is 15 residues. After removal of 2 bases from V and 1 base from J, the junction contained 4 bases not matched to a gene. In germline, CDR1 is SGHTA, CDR2 FQGNSA.